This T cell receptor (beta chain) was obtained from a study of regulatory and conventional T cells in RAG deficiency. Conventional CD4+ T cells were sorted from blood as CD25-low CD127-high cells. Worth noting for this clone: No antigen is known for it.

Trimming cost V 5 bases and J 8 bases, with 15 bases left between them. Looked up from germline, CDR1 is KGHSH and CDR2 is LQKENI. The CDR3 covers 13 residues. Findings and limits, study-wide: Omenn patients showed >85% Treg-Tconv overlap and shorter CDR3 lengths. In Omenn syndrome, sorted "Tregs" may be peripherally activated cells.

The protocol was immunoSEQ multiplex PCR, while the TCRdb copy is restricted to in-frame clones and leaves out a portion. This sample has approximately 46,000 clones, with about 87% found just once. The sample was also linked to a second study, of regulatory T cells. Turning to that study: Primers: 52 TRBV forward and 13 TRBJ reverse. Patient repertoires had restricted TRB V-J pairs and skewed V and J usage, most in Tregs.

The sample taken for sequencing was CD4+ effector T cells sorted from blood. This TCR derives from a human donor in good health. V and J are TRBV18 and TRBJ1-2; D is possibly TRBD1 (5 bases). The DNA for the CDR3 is TGTGCCAGCTCAAGAGGGGCGGAGAGGGGCTACACCTTC. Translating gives CASSRGAERGYTF.